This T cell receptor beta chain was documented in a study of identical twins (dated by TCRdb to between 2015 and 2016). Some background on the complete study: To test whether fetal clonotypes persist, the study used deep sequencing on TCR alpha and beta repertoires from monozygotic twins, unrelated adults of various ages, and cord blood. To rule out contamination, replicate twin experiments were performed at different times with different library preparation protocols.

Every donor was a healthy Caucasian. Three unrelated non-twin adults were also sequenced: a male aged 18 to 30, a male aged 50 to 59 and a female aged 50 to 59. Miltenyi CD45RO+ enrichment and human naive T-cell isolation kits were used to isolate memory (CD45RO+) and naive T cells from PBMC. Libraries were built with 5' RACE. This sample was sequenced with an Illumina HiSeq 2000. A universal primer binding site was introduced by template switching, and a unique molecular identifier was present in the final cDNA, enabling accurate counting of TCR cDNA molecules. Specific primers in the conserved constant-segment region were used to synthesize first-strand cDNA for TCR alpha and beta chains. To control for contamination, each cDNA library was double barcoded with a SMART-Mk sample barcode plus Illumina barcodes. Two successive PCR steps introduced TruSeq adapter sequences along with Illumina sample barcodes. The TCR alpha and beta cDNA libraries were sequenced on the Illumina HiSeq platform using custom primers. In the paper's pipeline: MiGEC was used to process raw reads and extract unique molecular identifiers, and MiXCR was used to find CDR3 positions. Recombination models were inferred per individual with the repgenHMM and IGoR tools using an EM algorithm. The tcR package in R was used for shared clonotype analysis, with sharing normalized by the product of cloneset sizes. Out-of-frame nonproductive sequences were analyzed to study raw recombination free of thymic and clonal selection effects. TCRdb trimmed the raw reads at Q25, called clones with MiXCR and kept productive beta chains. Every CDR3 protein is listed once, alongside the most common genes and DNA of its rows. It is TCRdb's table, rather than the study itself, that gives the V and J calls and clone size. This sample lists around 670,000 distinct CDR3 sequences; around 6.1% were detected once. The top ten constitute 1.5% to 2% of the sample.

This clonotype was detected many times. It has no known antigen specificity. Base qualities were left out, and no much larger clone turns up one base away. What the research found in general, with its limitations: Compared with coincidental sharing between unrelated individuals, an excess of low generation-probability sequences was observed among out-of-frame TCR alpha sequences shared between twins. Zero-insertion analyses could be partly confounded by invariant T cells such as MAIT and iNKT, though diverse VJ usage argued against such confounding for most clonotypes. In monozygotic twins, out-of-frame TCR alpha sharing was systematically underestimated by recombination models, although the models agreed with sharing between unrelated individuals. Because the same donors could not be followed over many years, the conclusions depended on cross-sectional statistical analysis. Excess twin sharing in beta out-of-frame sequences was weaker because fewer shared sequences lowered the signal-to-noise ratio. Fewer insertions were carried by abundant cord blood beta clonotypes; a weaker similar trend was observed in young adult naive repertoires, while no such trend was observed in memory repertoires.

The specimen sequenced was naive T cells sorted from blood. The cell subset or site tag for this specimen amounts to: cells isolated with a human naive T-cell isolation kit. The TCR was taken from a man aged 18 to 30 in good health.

The DNA sequence is as follows: TGTGCCAGCAGTTTAGGGCAGGGCGCGGTGAAGACCCAGTACTTC. Translated, this gives CASSLGQGAVKTQYF. The rearranged chain carries TRBV27 and TRBJ2-5, and perhaps TRBD1 as D gene, on 5 matching bases. The CDR3 spans 15 residues, from the cysteine through the phenylalanine. The kept DNA is CDR3 alone, 45 bases in frame from the first base. V is reduced by 2 bases and J by 6 bases, leaving a spacing of 16 bases between them. From the germline V gene (reference sequence), CDR1 is MNHEY and CDR2 is SMNVEV.